The 15 T cell receptor beta chains below come from one sample, sequenced in a study of CD8 T cells in Susac syndrome. An input of roughly 0.5 to 1 ug of RNA was subjected to reverse transcription using random hexamers. TCRdb reanalysed the immunoSEQ multiplex PCR reads using MiXCR and keeps one entry per CDR3 protein. The sample includes 150,000 to 200,000 distinct CDR3 sequences, 94% seen only once; the top ten take roughly 0.12%. Sequencing was performed on CD4+ T cells from PBMCs. The source of these receptors is a human donor with Susac syndrome.

The rearrangement joins TRBV19 to TRBJ1-2, with D uncertain. Germline V gives CDR1 LNHDA, CDR2 SQIVND (reference sequence). This CDR3 is built from 12 residues. V was clipped by 3 bases and J by 6 bases, with 8 bases between them. In DNA form, the CDR3 reads TGTGCCAGTAGTATGCCCAGCCATGGCTACACCTTC. Residues: CASSMPSHGYTF.

This clonotype was recorded only once. V usage is TRBV3-1 and J usage is TRBJ2-5; TRBD2 aligns across 7 bases. Germline V lookup: CDR1 LGHDT, CDR2 YNNKEL (reference sequence). This CDR3 is built from 13 residues. Trimming removed 0 bases from V and 8 bases from J; junction bases left unmatched: 3. This chain's CDR3 is CASSQDIAGTQYF. As DNA, the CDR3 is TGTGCCAGCAGCCAAGATATAGCGGGCACCCAGTACTTC.

The chain carries TRBV12-3 or TRBV12-4 and TRBJ2-7, with D possibly called TRBD1 or TRBD2 (6 bases each). V gave up 6 bases and J gave up 6 bases, with 18 bases separating them. CDR3 size: 14 residues. The CDR3 sequence: CASSSWGQGGEQYF. The CDR3 DNA reads as TGTGCCAGCAGCTCCTGGGGGCAGGGAGGCGAGCAGTACTTC.

J is TRBJ1-2 and V is TRBV2, with D perhaps matching TRBD1 (5 bases). The CDR3 is 12 residues long. CDR1 is SNHLY, CDR2 FYNNEI, per germline. The V end was cut by 3 bases, the J end by 5 bases, with 7 bases between. Here the CDR3 reads CASSEGGYGYTF. CDR3 sequence (DNA): TGTGCCAGCAGTGAGGGGGGTTATGGCTACACCTTC.

The chain carries TRBV18 and TRBJ1-6; D might be TRBD1 (6 bases). The germline V gene has CDR1 KGHSH and CDR2 LQKENI. This CDR3 has 14 amino acids. Trimming pared 6 bases from V and 7 bases from J, leaving 13 bases between. Here the CDR3 DNA reads TGTGCCAGCTCGCGAACAGGGCGAAATTCACCCCTCCACTTT. The encoded protein is CASSRTGRNSPLHF.

This chain links TRBV30 with TRBJ2-7; tentatively, D is TRBD2 (6 bases). Looked up from germline, CDR1 is GTSNPN and CDR2 is SVGIG (reference sequence). Trimming shortened V by 5 bases and J by 2 bases, and 10 bases separated the two germline ends. The CDR3 extends over 12 amino acids. CDR3 DNA: TGTGCCTGGGAAAGGACTACCTACGAGCAGTACTTC. Translated, it gives CAWERTTYEQYF.

This rearrangement joins TRBV7-2 to TRBJ2-7, with D perhaps TRBD1 (5 bases). With 3 bases removed from V and 2 bases from J, the gap between germline ends came to 14 bases. This CDR3 spans 15 amino acids. Germline CDR1 is SGHTA and CDR2 is FQGNSA. The CDR3 reads CASSFARQSTYEQYF. DNA for the CDR3: TGTGCCAGCAGCTTCGCCAGACAGAGCACCTACGAGCAGTACTTC.

The chain joins TRBV6-5 to TRBJ1-1, with D hard to call. The CDR3 extends over 13 amino acids. Looked up from germline, CDR1 is MNHEY and CDR2 is SVGAGI. V lost 2 bases and J 2 bases, leaving 6 bases between the germline ends. The CDR3 sequence: CASSYRLNTEAFF. CDR3 in DNA: TGTGCCAGCAGTTACAGGCTTAACACTGAAGCTTTCTTT.

V usage is TRBV5-1 and J usage is TRBJ2-3; 8 bases map to TRBD2. Trimming at V came to 1 base and at J to 1 base, leaving 2 bases not matched to a gene. Germline-derived CDR1 and CDR2 are SGHRS and YFSETQ. The length of the CDR3 is 15 residues. The CDR3 loop is CASSLKTSGTDTQYF. CDR3 nucleotide sequence: TGCGCCAGCAGCTTGAAGACTAGCGGCACAGATACGCAGTATTTT.

This rearrangement joins TRBV20-1 to TRBJ2-3; D unresolved. Deletions cut 7 bases from V and 2 bases from J, with 19 bases between. This CDR3 comprises 15 residues. Germline V gene data show CDR1 as DFQATT and CDR2 as SNEGSKA (reference sequence). CDR3 sequence: CSVPSGQRPTDTQYF. CDR3 nucleotides: TGCAGTGTTCCATCGGGTCAGAGACCCACAGATACGCAGTATTTT.

J is TRBJ2-3 and V is TRBV7-6, with D perhaps TRBD1 or TRBD2 (5 bases each). Germline CDR1 SGHVS, CDR2 FNYEAQ. The CDR3 is made up of 18 amino acids. The ends were cut back, 0 bases at V and 1 base at J, with 17 bases in the middle. CDR3 nucleotides: TGTGCCAGCAGCTTAGCAGGTGGGGCTAGCACGCGCACAGATACGCAGTATTTT. Translating it yields CASSLAGGASTRTDTQYF.

This clonotype has just a few counts. The chain recombines TRBV25-1 with TRBJ1-5, with TRBD1 as a possible D gene (6 bases). Trimming shortened V by 8 bases and J by 0 bases, and 11 bases separated the two germline ends. From germline, CDR1 is MGHDK and CDR2 SYGVNS. This CDR3 is 14 amino acids long. CDR3 DNA sequence: TGTGCCAGCTCGCCCAGGGGTAGCAATCAGCCCCAGCATTTT. Translated: CASSPRGSNQPQHF. Full variable domain (remainder filled in from reference TRBV25-1 and TRBJ1-5): EADIYQTPRYLVIGTGKKITLECSQTMGHDKMYWYQQDPGMELHLIHYSYGVNSTEKGDLSSESTVSRIRTEHFPLTLESARPSHTSQYLCASSPRGSNQPQHFGDGTRLSIL.

This CDR3 reads CASSRGGAGTDTQYF. CDR3 nucleotide sequence: TGTGCCAGCAGCCGAGGGGGGGCCGGCACAGATACGCAGTATTTT. The chain carries TRBV25-1 and TRBJ2-3; possibly TRBD2 for D (7 bases). Germline CDR1 and CDR2: MGHDK and SYGVNS. The CDR3 contains 15 residues. V shed 6 bases and J shed 1 base, with 14 bases lying between them.

The rearrangement uses TRBV6-4 and TRBJ2-1, with 12 bases aligning to TRBD2. The ends lost 3 bases at V and 7 bases at J; junction bases unmatched: 4. The CDR3 contains 15 residues. Germline V gene lookup returns CDR1 MRHNA and CDR2 SNTAGT. CDR3: CASSETSGGGNEQFF. As DNA, the CDR3 is TGTGCCAGCAGTGAGACTAGCGGGGGAGGGAATGAGCAGTTCTTC.

This chain uses TRBV29-1 with TRBJ1-2; D is perhaps TRBD1 (6 bases). The CDR3 length is 12 residues. Germline assignment: CDR1 SQVTM and CDR2 ANQGSEA. CDR3 protein: CSGGTTNYGYTF. The CDR3 nucleotides are TGCAGTGGGGGGACAACAAACTATGGCTACACCTTC.